This T cell receptor (beta chain) appears in the sequencing data of a study of T cell clusters in autoimmune cytopenias. Study-level findings and limits: Exclusive TRB clusters were around 3-fold more numerous in healthy donors than in active autoimmune hepatitis.

One tube held mixed TRB-A and TRB-B primer pools for touch-down PCR. TCRdb re-analyzed the multiplex PCR reads; it lists each CDR3 protein once, without DNA. The sample's table shows 5,500 to 7,500 distinct CDR3 sequences. TRB amplification used around 0.25 ug of peripheral blood genomic DNA. This clonotype is deemed medium-sized by its frequency. The antigen remains unidentified. These sequences were also reported in another study, on T cell repertoires in aging, cancer and after chemotherapy. According to that study: Healthy donor repertoires were recorded over several months to years and showed clear clonal overlap. Across the chemotherapy interval, each cancer cohort showed higher median generation probability, suggesting thymic rebound.

The sample taken for sequencing was peripheral blood. The TCR comes from a human donor in good health.

The CDR3 sequence: CSGARAVNTEAFF. This chain joins TRBV29-1 and TRBJ1-1; the D call of TRBD1 rests on TCRdb alone, since no DNA is present to check it. This CDR3 has 13 amino acids. The V gene's germline CDR1 is SQVTM and CDR2 ANQGSEA.